Sequencing of this T cell receptor beta chain was carried out in a study of OX40 agonist ivuxolimab in advanced cancers. Study-level results: Both blood CD4+ and CD8+ T cells showed clonal growth by week 6 at 0.1 to 3.0 mg/kg. On average, CD8+ T cells had more expanded clones than CD4+.

Regarding this clone: What it binds is not known.

TCRdb's table, derived via immunoSEQ multiplex PCR, lists solely in-frame clones and lacks some. The table has tens of thousands of clones, roughly 87% seen once; the top ten hold less than 3.5%. The sequenced sample was CD4+ or CD8+ T cells sorted from blood, obtained in a trial of the OX40 agonist ivuxolimab. The sequence derives from an adult with an advanced solid tumor such as melanoma, head and neck, liver or kidney cancer.

The CDR3 spells CASSPGYGYTF. DNA for the CDR3: TGTGCCAGCAGCCCCGGATATGGCTACACCTTC. The chain has TRBV28 and TRBJ1-2; D unclear. The V gene lost 6 bases and the J gene lost 5 bases, with 7 bases spanning the gap. This CDR3 spans 11 amino acids. Per the germline V gene, CDR1 is MDHEN and CDR2 is SYDVKM.